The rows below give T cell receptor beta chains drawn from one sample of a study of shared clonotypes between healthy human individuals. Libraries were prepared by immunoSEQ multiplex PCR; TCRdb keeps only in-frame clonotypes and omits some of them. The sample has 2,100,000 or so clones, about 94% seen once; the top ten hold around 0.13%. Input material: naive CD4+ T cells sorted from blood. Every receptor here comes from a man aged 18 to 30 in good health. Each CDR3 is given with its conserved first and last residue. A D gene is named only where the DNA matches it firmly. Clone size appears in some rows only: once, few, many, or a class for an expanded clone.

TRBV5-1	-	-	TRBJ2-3	CASSLPSTDTQYF	TGCGCCAGCAGCTTGCCTAGCACAGATACGCAGTATTTT
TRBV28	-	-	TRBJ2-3	CASSFGMRVGRTDTQYF	TGTGCCAGCAGTTTTGGGATGAGAGTGGGTCGCACAGATACGCAGTATTTT
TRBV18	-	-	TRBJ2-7	CASSPRTGTPYEQYF	TGTGCCAGCTCGCCCCGCACCGGGACTCCCTACGAGCAGTACTTC
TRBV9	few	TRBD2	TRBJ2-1	CASSAGTSGRNNEQFF	TGTGCCAGCAGCGCCGGGACTAGCGGGAGGAACAATGAGCAGTTCTTC
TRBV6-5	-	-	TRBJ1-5	CASSWRQNNQPQHF	TGTGCCAGCAGTTGGAGGCAGAACAATCAGCCCCAGCATTTT
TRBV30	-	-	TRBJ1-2	CAWSNWPGGYTF	TGTGCCTGGAGTAACTGGCCGGGAGGCTACACCTTC
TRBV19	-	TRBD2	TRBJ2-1	CASSAGLAAYNEQFF	TGTGCCAGTAGTGCCGGACTAGCGGCCTACAATGAGCAGTTCTTC
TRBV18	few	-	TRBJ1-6	CASSPLSQGSPLHF	TGTGCCAGCTCACCACTGTCTCAGGGGTCACCCCTCCACTTT
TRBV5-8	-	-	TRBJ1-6	CASSQRRGNSPLHF	TGTGCCAGCAGTCAAAGACGGGGGAATTCACCCCTCCACTTT
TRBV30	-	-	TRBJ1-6	CAWSVFPRSYSPLHF	TGTGCCTGGAGTGTATTCCCAAGATCTTATTCACCCCTCCACTTT
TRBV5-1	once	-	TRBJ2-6	CASSFGQTSSGANVLTF	TGCGCCAGCAGCTTCGGGCAGACCAGCTCTGGGGCCAACGTCCTGACTTTC
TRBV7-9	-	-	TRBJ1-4	CASSLGSTRDNEKLFF	TGTGCCAGCAGCTTAGGGTCTACCAGGGATAATGAAAAACTGTTTTTT
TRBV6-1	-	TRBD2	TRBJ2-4	CASSEAPAGSKNIQYF	TGTGCCAGCAGTGAAGCGCCAGCGGGGAGCAAAAACATTCAGTACTTC
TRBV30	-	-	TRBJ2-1	CAWLRLGHNEQFF	TGTGCCTGGCTAAGACTAGGCCACAATGAGCAGTTCTTC
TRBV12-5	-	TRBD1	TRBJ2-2	CASGTGQSNGELFF	TGTGCTAGTGGTACGGGACAGTCGAACGGGGAGCTGTTTTTT
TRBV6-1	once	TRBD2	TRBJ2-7	CASNSGTRMYEQYF	TGTGCCAGCAATTCCGGGACTAGGATGTACGAGCAGTACTTC
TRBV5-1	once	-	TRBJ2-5	CASRKDSIKETQYF	TGCGCCAGCAGGAAAGACAGCATTAAAGAGACCCAGTACTTC